Presented here are 30 T cell receptor beta chains from one specimen sequenced in a study of CD8+CD57+ T cells in acquired aplastic anemia. The sequenced patients had an expansion of CD8+CD57+ cells seen by flow cytometry. Genomic DNA was employed as the template in profiling TCR beta VDJ and CDR3. TCRdb recomputed calls from the reads with MiXCR, one row per CDR3 protein. This sample has about 180,000 distinct CDR3 sequences; approximately 48% occur once, and the top ten carry 13%. Sequencing was performed on sorted CD4+, CD8+, or CD8+CD57+ T cells (not recorded which) from PBMCs. Receptors originate from a human donor with aplastic anemia.

In this sample, this clonotype turned up many times. This chain uses TRBV24-1 with TRBJ2-1; 12 positions match TRBD1. V shed 6 bases, J shed 4 bases, and the junction held 15 bases outside the gene matches. Per the germline V gene, CDR1 is KGHDR and CDR2 is SFDVKD. The length of the CDR3 is 19 residues. The CDR3 DNA is TGTGCCACCAGTACCACTACCGGGACAGGGGGCGGACGGTACAATGAGCAGTTCTTC. It specifies CATSTTTGTGGGRYNEQFF.

The chain uses TRBV25-1 and TRBJ1-2; D may be TRBD1 (6 bases). The CDR3 sequence is 14 residues long. Germline V gene sequence: CDR1 MGHDK, CDR2 SYGVNS. V was pared by 2 bases and J by 4 bases, with 11 bases between. In DNA, the CDR3 is TGTGCCAGCAGTGAAGCAGGGGCGGCCTATGGCTACACCTTC. It encodes CASSEAGAAYGYTF.

This rearrangement joins TRBV6-1 to TRBJ1-6, with D possibly TRBD1 on 5 matching bases. V lost 6 bases to trimming and J lost 6 bases, with 15 bases between them. CDR3 size: 15 residues. CDR1 and CDR2 (germline): MNHNS, SASEGT. CDR3 loop: CASSRDSLGNSPLHF. The CDR3, as DNA: TGTGCCAGCAGCCGAGACAGTCTTGGTAATTCACCCCTCCACTTT.

This chain joins TRBV7-3 and TRBJ1-1, with unresolved D. Trimming pared 0 bases from V and 5 bases from J, leaving 7 bases between. The CDR3 is 13 amino acids. The germline CDR1 and CDR2 sequences are SGHTA and FQGTGA. CDR3 amino acids: CASSLTDRTEAFF. CDR3 in DNA: TGTGCCAGCAGCTTAACCGATCGTACTGAAGCTTTCTTT. The entire variable domain, with the rest obtained from reference TRBV7-3 and TRBJ1-1, is as follows: GAGVSQTPSNKVTEKGKYVELRCDPISGHTALYWYRQSLGQGPEFLIYFQGTGAADDSGLPNDRFFAVRPEGSVSTLKIQRTERGDSAVYLCASSLTDRTEAFFGQGTRLTVV.

J is TRBJ1-5 and V is TRBV19; 9 bases fit TRBD1. V was clipped by 10 bases and J by 6 bases; unmatched bases: 10. In germline, CDR1 is LNHDA, CDR2 SQIVND (reference sequence). The CDR3 loop spans 14 amino acids. The CDR3, as DNA: TGTGCCACCGAGACCGGGACAGGGAGTCAGCCCCAGCATTTT. This translates into CATETGTGSQPQHF.

This clonotype showed up just a few times. CDR3 residues: CSVEDLGEGTEAFF. In DNA form, the CDR3 reads TGCAGCGTTGAAGATCTGGGGGAGGGCACTGAAGCTTTCTTT. The rearrangement joins TRBV29-1 to TRBJ1-1; D is possibly TRBD1 (5 bases). V lost 0 bases to trimming and J lost 4 bases, with 12 bases between them. The CDR3 is made up of 14 amino acids. Per germline, CDR1 SQVTM and CDR2 ANQGSEA.

This clonotype was seen repeatedly, ten times or more. The chain is built from TRBV6-1 and TRBJ2-5; D not resolved. This CDR3 has 12 residues. CDR1 is MNHNS, CDR2 SASEGT, per germline. Trimming took off 8 bases at V and 2 bases at J, with 9 bases between the two ends. CDR3 in amino acids: CASSRGQETQYF. DNA of the CDR3: TGTGCCAGCTCCCGTGGGCAAGAGACCCAGTACTTC.

The CDR3 sequence: CASSPRGMGETEAFF. CDR3 DNA sequence: TGTGCCAGCTCACCACGGGGTATGGGAGAGACTGAAGCTTTCTTT. V and J are TRBV18 and TRBJ1-1; D remains ambiguous. The CDR3 is 15 amino acids. V dropped 1 base and J dropped 5 bases, with 14 bases sitting between them. The V gene's germline CDR1 is KGHSH and CDR2 LQKENI.

This clonotype was observed at least ten times. V is TRBV2 and J is TRBJ1-1; 9 bases map to TRBD1. The CDR3 extends over 14 amino acids. Losses at the gene ends were 6 bases for V and 5 bases for J; bases not matched to a gene: 7. Germline CDR1 SNHLY, CDR2 FYNNEI. The CDR3 sequence: CASSSQGARTEAFF. The CDR3 bases are TGTGCCAGCAGCTCACAGGGGGCACGGACTGAAGCTTTCTTT.

This clonotype was seen a few times. The rearrangement uses TRBV5-1 and TRBJ1-6; no firm D call. V lost 0 bases and J lost 6, with 10 bases in between. Germline values: CDR1 SGHRS, CDR2 YFSETQ. The CDR3 loop spans 15 amino acids. DNA of the CDR3: TGCGCCAGCAGCTTGGGGGGTCAGGTTAATTCACCCCTCCACTTT. This encodes CASSLGGQVNSPLHF.

In this sample, this clonotype turned up many times. The chain employs TRBV7-2 and TRBJ2-1; D is unclear. Trimming took 4 bases from V and 4 from J, leaving 14 bases between them. From germline, CDR1 is SGHTA and CDR2 FQGNSA. The CDR3 has 15 amino acids. CDR3: CASSSPPRGYNEQFF. CDR3 DNA: TGTGCCAGCAGCTCCCCCCCCCGAGGTTACAATGAGCAGTTCTTC.

Many counts were recorded for this clonotype. The chain combines TRBV4-2 with TRBJ1-2; D perhaps matches TRBD1 (5 bases). Trimming left V 0 bases short and J 4 bases short, with 12 bases between. This CDR3 comprises 15 residues. Germline V gene sequence: CDR1 LGHNA, CDR2 YNFKEQ. The CDR3 nucleotides are TGTGCCAGCAGCCAAGAGCCCCGGGGCCTCTATGGCTACACCTTC. This codes for CASSQEPRGLYGYTF.

The rearrangement links TRBV24-1 to TRBJ2-5; TRBD1 matches 7 bases. In germline, CDR1 is KGHDR, CDR2 SFDVKD. V gave up 4 bases and J gave up 4 bases; unmatched junction bases: 11. This CDR3 spans 16 amino acids. In DNA, the CDR3 is TGTGCCACCAGTGACCCGGGACAGAGTTTGGGAGAGACCCAGTACTTC. Translation gives CATSDPGQSLGETQYF.

The chain has TRBV10-2 and TRBJ2-7, with TRBD2 matching 7 bases. From germline, CDR1 is WSHSY and CDR2 SAAADI. V gave up 4 bases and J gave up 0 bases; unmatched junction bases: 6. This CDR3 is 15 amino acids long. CDR3 region: CASSGASGSSYEQYF. Here the CDR3 DNA reads TGCGCCAGCAGTGGGGCTAGCGGTAGCTCCTACGAGCAGTACTTC.

This chain joins TRBV2 and TRBJ1-2; D not resolved. The CDR3 is made up of 12 amino acids. The V end lost 9 bases, the J end lost 2 bases, and 10 bases lay between the germline ends. Germline CDR1 reads SNHLY; CDR2 reads FYNNEI. The CDR3 spells CASPGPNYGYTF. The CDR3, as DNA: TGTGCCAGTCCCGGCCCCAACTATGGCTACACCTTC.

This clonotype was seen at least ten times. The chain joins TRBV6-2 or TRBV6-3 to TRBJ2-7; 9 bases align to TRBD1. This CDR3 region has 18 residues. Germline lookup yields CDR1 MNHEY and CDR2 SVGEGT. With 2 bases clipped from V and 2 bases from J, the junction kept 13 bases outside the gene matches. CDR3 loop: CASSYRSDRGKPAYEQYF. Here the CDR3 DNA reads TGTGCCAGCAGTTACAGGTCCGACAGGGGGAAACCAGCCTACGAGCAGTACTTC.

The rearrangement links TRBV20-1 to TRBJ2-7, with TRBD1 as a possible D gene (5 bases). Trimming left V 6 bases short and J 2 bases short, with 14 bases between. CDR3 length: 13 amino acids. Germline-derived CDR1 and CDR2 are DFQATT and SNEGSKA (reference sequence). CDR3: CSARRTRTYEQYF. The DNA of the CDR3 is TGCAGTGCCAGAAGGACACGAACCTACGAGCAGTACTTC.

This clonotype has only a few counts. A read error may be the cause here, since a much bigger clone is one base away. The chain joins TRBV5-8 to TRBJ2-1; TRBD1 is a possible D gene (6 bases). CDR1 and CDR2 (germline): SGHTS, YDEGEE. The CDR3 is 12 residues long. Between the trimmed V and J ends, which lost 7 bases and 8 bases, there was a span of 13 bases. The CDR3 sequence: CASRWTVHEQFF. For the CDR3, the DNA is TGTGCCAGCCGCTGGACAGTCCATGAGCAGTTCTTC.

This clonotype was detected ten times or more. The DNA for the CDR3 is TGTGCCAGTAGTCGGGCCCTACAGATTCCCAACACTGAAGCTTTCTTT. It encodes CASSRALQIPNTEAFF. The gene calls are TRBV19 and TRBJ1-1; D is ambiguous. V was pared by 5 bases and J by 2 bases, with 18 bases between. This CDR3 is built from 16 residues. The germline V gene has CDR1 LNHDA and CDR2 SQIVND (reference sequence).

The V call is TRBV20-1, the J call TRBJ1-3; 8 nucleotides align to TRBD1. There are 13 residues in the CDR3. J gave up 9 bases and V 6 bases, and 10 bases lay outside the gene matches. Germline lookup yields CDR1 DFQATT and CDR2 SNEGSKA (reference sequence). This CDR3 reads CSALDRAASTIYF. For the CDR3, the DNA is TGCAGTGCACTGGACAGGGCCGCAAGCACCATATATTTT.

The chain carries TRBV24-1 and TRBJ2-1; 14 bases fit TRBD2. CDR1 and CDR2 from the germline V gene are KGHDR and SFDVKD. Losses at the gene ends were 5 bases for V and 5 bases for J; bases not matched to a gene: 7. The CDR3 spans 17 residues. The CDR3 nucleotides are TGTGCCACCAGTGGCGGAGGGACTAGCGGGAGAGACAATGAGCAGTTCTTC. As protein: CATSGGGTSGRDNEQFF.

V is TRBV29-1 and J is TRBJ2-5; 11 positions agree with TRBD2. CDR1 and CDR2 from the germline V gene are SQVTM and ANQGSEA. Unmatched junction bases numbered 6, after V lost 8 bases and J lost 4 bases. The CDR3 totals 13 residues. The CDR3 nucleotides read TGCAGCACCAGACTAGCGGGGACAGAGACCCAGTACTTC. Translating it yields CSTRLAGTETQYF.

J is TRBJ2-5 and V is TRBV10-3; TRBD2 aligns across 7 bases. The CDR3 consists of 12 residues. Losses at the gene ends were 11 bases for V and 5 bases for J; bases not matched to a gene: 8. Germline loops: CDR1 ENHRY, CDR2 SYGVKD. The CDR3 loop reads CAVGLEGETQYF. The CDR3 DNA follows: TGTGCCGTAGGACTAGAGGGTGAGACCCAGTACTTC.

The chain has TRBV7-9 and TRBJ1-1; D gene ambiguous. With 3 bases removed from V and 8 bases from J, the gap between germline ends came to 7 bases. The CDR3 is made up of 11 amino acids. Germline V gives CDR1 SEHNR, CDR2 FQNEAQ (reference sequence). The CDR3: CASSLVLEAFF. The CDR3 DNA reads as TGTGCCAGCAGCTTGGTACTAGAAGCTTTCTTT.

Of note for this clonotype: This may stem from a read error, because a much larger clone lies one nucleotide away. This rearrangement joins TRBV5-1 to TRBJ2-3; the D gene is possibly TRBD2 (7 bases). The germline V gene has CDR1 SGHRS and CDR2 YFSETQ. V was clipped by 7 bases and J by 1 base, with 25 bases between them. This CDR3 comprises 18 residues. CDR3 nucleotide sequence: TGCGCCAGCGCTCCGAAACTAGCGAGGGGGTCTGGCACAGATACGCAGTATTTT. This translates into CASAPKLARGSGTDTQYF.

The chain links TRBV18 to TRBJ2-7; TRBD1 agrees at 9 bases. The J segment lost 3 bases and the V segment lost 3 bases, leaving 9 bases of the junction unmatched. Germline V gene data show CDR1 as KGHSH and CDR2 as LQKENI. The CDR3 loop spans 16 amino acids. DNA for the CDR3: TGTGCCAGCTCACCCATGACAGGGGGTGGTGGCTACGAGCAGTACTTC. Translated: CASSPMTGGGGYEQYF.

This chain uses TRBV10-3 with TRBJ2-2; D is tentatively TRBD1 or TRBD2 (5 bases each). The CDR3 has 15 amino acids. CDR1 and CDR2 (germline): ENHRY, SYGVKD. Between the trimmed V and J ends, which lost 6 bases and 1 base, there was a span of 12 bases. CDR3 coding DNA: TGTGCCATCAGCTCCGGGACCGAGAACACCGGGGAGCTGTTTTTT. Its translation is CAISSGTENTGELFF.

This clonotype appeared once. This chain links TRBV5-1 with TRBJ1-4; tentative D call: TRBD1 (5 bases). This CDR3 comprises 14 residues. Germline-derived CDR1 and CDR2 are SGHRS and YFSETQ. The V end lost 3 bases, the J end lost 8 bases, and 14 bases lay between the germline ends. In DNA, the CDR3 is TGCGCCAGCAGCTCCAGAGGGACGGCAGAAAAACTGTTTTTT. Translation: CASSSRGTAEKLFF.

The rearrangement joins TRBV2 to TRBJ1-2, with D possibly being TRBD1 (6 bases). The CDR3 is made up of 14 amino acids. The V gene lost 4 bases and the J gene lost 2 bases, with 11 bases spanning the gap. The germline CDR1 and CDR2 sequences are SNHLY and FYNNEI. CDR3 in amino acids: CASSGQVTNYGYTF. In DNA form, the CDR3 reads TGTGCCAGCAGTGGACAGGTGACCAACTATGGCTACACCTTC.

This chain links TRBV7-9 with TRBJ1-2; D may be TRBD1 (5 bases). Germline V lookup: CDR1 SEHNR, CDR2 FQNEAQ (reference sequence). The CDR3 is made up of 14 amino acids. V lost 6 bases, J lost 4 bases, and 15 bases lay in between. The CDR3 DNA sequence: TGTGCCAGCAGTTCGGTCGGGGGGACCTATGGCTACACCTTC. As protein: CASSSVGGTYGYTF.